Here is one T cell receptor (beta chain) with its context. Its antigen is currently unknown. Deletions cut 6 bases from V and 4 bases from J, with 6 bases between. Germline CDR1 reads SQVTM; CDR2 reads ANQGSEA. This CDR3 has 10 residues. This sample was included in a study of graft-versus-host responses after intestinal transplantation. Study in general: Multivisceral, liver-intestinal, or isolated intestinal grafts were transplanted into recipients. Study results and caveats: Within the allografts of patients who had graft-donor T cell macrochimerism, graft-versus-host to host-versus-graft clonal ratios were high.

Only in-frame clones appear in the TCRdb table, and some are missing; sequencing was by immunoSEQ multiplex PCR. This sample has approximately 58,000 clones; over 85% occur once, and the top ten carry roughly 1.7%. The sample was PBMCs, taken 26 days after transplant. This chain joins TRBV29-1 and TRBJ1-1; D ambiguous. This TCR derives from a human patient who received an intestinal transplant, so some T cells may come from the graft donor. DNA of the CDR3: TGCAGCGTCAGAGGCACTGAAGCTTTCTTT. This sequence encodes CSVRGTEAFF.